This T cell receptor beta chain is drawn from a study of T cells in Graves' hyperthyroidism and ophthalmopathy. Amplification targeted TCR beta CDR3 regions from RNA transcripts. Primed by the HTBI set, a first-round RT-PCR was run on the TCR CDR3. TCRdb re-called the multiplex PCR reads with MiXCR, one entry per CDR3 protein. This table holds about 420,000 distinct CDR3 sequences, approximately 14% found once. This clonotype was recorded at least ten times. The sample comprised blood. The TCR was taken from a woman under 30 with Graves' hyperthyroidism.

CDR3 residues: CASSAQGGGLGSDEQYF. CDR3 in DNA: TGTGCCAGCAGCGCACAGGGGGGGGGACTCGGGAGCGACGAGCAGTACTTC. This rearrangement joins TRBV7-2 to TRBJ2-7; tentatively, D is TRBD1 (8 bases). Trimming pared 5 bases from V and 5 bases from J, leaving 25 bases between. Germline V gene lookup returns CDR1 SGHTA and CDR2 FQGNSA. The CDR3 extends over 17 amino acids.